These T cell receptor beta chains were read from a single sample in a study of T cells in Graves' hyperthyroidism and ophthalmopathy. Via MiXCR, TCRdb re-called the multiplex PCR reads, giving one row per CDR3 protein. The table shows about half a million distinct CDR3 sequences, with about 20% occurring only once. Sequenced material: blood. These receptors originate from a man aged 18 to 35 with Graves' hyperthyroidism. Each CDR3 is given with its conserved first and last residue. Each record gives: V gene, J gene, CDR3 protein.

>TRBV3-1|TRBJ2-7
CASSQDRASYEQYF
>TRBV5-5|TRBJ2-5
CASSLDNRGQETQYF
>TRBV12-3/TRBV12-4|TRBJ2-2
CASSSPGGPGELFF
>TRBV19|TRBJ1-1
CASYPRGWGQNTEAFF
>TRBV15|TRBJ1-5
CATSRVVNQPQHF
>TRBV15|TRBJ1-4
CATSRPDGNEKLFF
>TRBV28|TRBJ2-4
CASSSGGGAKNIQYF
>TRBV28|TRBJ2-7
CASSLRQGDEQYF
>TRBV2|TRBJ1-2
CASSLTQGGGYTF
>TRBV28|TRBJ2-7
CASSSRDRDSYEQYF
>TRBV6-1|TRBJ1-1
CASVGTGSSVEAFF